This TCR beta chain is drawn from a study of cytomegalovirus exposure and HLA in healthy donors. Broader study findings: Among donors in an Asian-associated ancestry cluster, a later analysis reportedly found fewer N-insertions than the roughly 610-donor mean. Highly shared variants forming one cluster were likely a sequencing artifact. Follow-up analysis later connected one missense variant in DCLRE1C with trimming of TCR beta V- and J-genes.

Donors had nominal health at sampling but likely had unrecorded immune exposures. Concerning this clone itself: Its antigen is not known. The junction does not match germline at one end; this may be a read error.

The CDR3 contains 14 residues. The V gene's germline CDR1 is SEHNR and CDR2 FQNEAQ (reference sequence). The PCR made use of 60 Vbeta and 13 Jbeta primers. Measured with immunoSEQ multiplex PCR; TCRdb has only the in-frame clones, and not every one. The sample includes roughly 120,000 clones, 79% seen only once; the top ten take roughly 4.3%. The V call is TRBV7-9, the J call TRBJ2-5; TRBD2 aligns across 12 bases. The TCR was taken from a man aged 30 to 45 in good health and CMV-seropositive. The sequencing input was PBMCs. For the CDR3, the DNA is TGTGCCAGCAGCCTAGCGGGGGGGACAGAGACCCAGTACTTC. It translates to CASSLAGGTETQYF. Drawing the rest from reference TRBV7-9 and TRBJ2-5, the complete variable domain is DTGVSQNPRHKITKRGQNVTFRCDPISEHNRLYWYRQTLGQGPEFLTYFQNEAQLEKSRLLSDRFSAERPKGSFSTLEIQRTEQGDSAMYLCASSLAGGTETQYFGPGTRLLVL.